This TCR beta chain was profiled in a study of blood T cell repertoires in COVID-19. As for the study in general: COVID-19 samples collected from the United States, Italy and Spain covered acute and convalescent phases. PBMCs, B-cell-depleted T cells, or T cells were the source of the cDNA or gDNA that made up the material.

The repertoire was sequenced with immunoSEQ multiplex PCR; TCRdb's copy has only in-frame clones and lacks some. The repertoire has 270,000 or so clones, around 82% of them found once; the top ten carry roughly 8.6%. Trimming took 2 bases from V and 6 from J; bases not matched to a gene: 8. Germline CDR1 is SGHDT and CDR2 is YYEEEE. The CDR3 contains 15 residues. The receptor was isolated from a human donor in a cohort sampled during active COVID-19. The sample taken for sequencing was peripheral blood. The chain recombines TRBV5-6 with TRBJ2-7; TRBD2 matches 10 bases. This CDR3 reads CASSFPSGGNVEQYF. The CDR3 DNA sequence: TGTGCCAGCAGCTTCCCTAGCGGGGGTAATGTCGAGCAGTACTTC.